These T cell receptor beta chains were read from a single sample in a study of shared clonotypes between healthy human individuals. Sequenced by immunoSEQ multiplex PCR; TCRdb stores in-frame clones only, minus some. The table has hundreds of thousands of clones, roughly 98% seen once. The specimen was naive CD8+ T cells sorted from blood. These receptors were taken from a man under 40 in good health. Each CDR3 is given with its conserved first and last residue. The order of the fields is clone size, J gene, V gene, D gene, CDR3 protein, CDR3 DNA. A D gene is named only where the DNA matches it firmly. Only part of the rows carry a size: once, few, many, or a class if the clone is expanded.

once | TRBJ2-4 | TRBV28 | NA | CASSLWDSKNIQYF | TGTGCCAGCAGTTTATGGGATTCCAAAAACATTCAGTACTTC
NA | TRBJ2-7 | TRBV29-1 | NA | CSVQGGFTYEQYF | TGCAGCGTACAAGGGGGTTTTACCTACGAGCAGTACTTC
once | TRBJ2-7 | TRBV5-1 | TRBD1 | CASSSAPGQYYEQYF | TGCGCCAGCAGCTCGGCTCCGGGACAGTATTACGAGCAGTACTTC
NA | TRBJ2-1 | TRBV9 | NA | CASSVVGDWNNEQFF | TGTGCCAGCAGCGTAGTCGGGGACTGGAACAATGAGCAGTTCTTC
NA | TRBJ2-7 | TRBV9 | NA | CASSVGDRLPGEQYF | TGTGCCAGCAGCGTAGGGGATCGTCTACCTGGCGAGCAGTACTTC
NA | TRBJ1-5 | TRBV5-1 | NA | CASSLGGFNQPQHF | TGCGCCAGCAGCTTGGGGGGCTTTAATCAGCCCCAGCATTTT
NA | TRBJ1-2 | TRBV30 | NA | CAWSVTLNYGYTF | TGTGCCTGGAGTGTTACACTTAACTATGGCTACACCTTC
NA | TRBJ2-1 | TRBV15 | NA | CATSRERDSYNEQFF | TGTGCCACCAGCAGAGAGCGGGACTCCTACAATGAGCAGTTCTTC
NA | TRBJ2-1 | TRBV29-1 | NA | CSVAKSSYNEQFF | TGCAGCGTTGCAAAAAGCTCCTACAATGAGCAGTTCTTC
NA | TRBJ2-6 | TRBV30 | NA | CAWSVGAGANVLTF | TGTGCCTGGAGTGTGGGGGCCGGGGCCAACGTCCTGACTTTC
NA | TRBJ2-1 | TRBV14 | NA | CASSPGLIEQFF | TGTGCCAGCAGCCCCGGGCTAATTGAGCAGTTCTTC
NA | TRBJ2-5 | TRBV10-1 | NA | CASSEDRLQETQYF | TGCGCCAGCAGTGAGGACAGGCTCCAAGAGACCCAGTACTTC
NA | TRBJ2-7 | TRBV6-5 | NA | CASSSWLGSEQYF | TGTGCCAGCAGTTCATGGTTAGGTTCCGAGCAGTACTTC
NA | TRBJ2-2 | TRBV5-1 | TRBD2 | CASRLAGESTGELFF | TGCGCCAGCAGACTAGCGGGAGAAAGTACCGGGGAGCTGTTTTTT
NA | TRBJ2-1 | TRBV9 | TRBD2 | CASSDETSGSNEQFF | TGTGCCAGCAGCGATGAGACTAGCGGGAGTAACGAGCAGTTCTTC
NA | TRBJ2-1 | TRBV7-2 | TRBD2 | CASSFGGAGLNEQFF | TGTGCCAGCAGCTTTGGGGGAGCGGGATTGAATGAGCAGTTCTTC
NA | TRBJ2-7 | TRBV7-9 | TRBD2 | CASSLLAGGHYEQYF | TGTGCCAGCAGTCTTCTAGCGGGAGGCCACTACGAGCAGTACTTC
once | TRBJ2-3 | TRBV5-6 | TRBD2 | CASSVGLVADTQYF | TGTGCCAGCAGCGTGGGACTAGTGGCAGATACGCAGTATTTT